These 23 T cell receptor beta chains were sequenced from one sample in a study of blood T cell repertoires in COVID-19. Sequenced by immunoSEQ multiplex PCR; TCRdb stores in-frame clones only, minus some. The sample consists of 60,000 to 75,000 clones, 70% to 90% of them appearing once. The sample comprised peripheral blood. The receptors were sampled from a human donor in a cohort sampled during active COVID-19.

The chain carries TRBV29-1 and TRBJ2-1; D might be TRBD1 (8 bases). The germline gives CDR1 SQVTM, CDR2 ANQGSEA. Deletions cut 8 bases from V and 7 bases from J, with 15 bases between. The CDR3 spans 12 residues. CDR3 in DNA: TGCAGCCAGGGGGCCGGGGGGAATGAGCAGTTCTTC. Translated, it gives CSQGAGGNEQFF.

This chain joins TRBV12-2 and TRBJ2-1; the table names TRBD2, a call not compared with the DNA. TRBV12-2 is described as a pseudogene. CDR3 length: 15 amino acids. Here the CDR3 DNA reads TGTGCAATATCCCCAAGAAGTAAACGGGAGGGTGAGCAGTTCTTC. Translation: CAISPRSKREGEQFF.

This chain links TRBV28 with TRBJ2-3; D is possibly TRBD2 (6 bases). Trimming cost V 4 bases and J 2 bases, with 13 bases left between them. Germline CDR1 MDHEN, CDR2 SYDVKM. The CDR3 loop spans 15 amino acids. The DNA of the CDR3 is TGTGCCAGCAGTTCTCCGGGACTGGACACAGATACGCAGTATTTT. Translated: CASSSPGLDTDTQYF.

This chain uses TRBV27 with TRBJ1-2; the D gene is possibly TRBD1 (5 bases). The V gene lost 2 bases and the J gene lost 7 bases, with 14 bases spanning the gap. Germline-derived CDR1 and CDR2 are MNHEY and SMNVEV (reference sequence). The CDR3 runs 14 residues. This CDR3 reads CASSLPRGVGGYTF. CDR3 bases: TGTGCCAGCAGTTTACCCCGGGGGGTTGGTGGCTACACCTTC.

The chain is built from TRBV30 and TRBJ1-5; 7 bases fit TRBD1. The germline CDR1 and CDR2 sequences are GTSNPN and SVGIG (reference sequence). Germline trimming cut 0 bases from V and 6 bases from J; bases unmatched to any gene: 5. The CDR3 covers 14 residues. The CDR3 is CAWSVGRDSQPQHF. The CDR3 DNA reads TGTGCCTGGAGTGTAGGCAGGGACAGTCAGCCCCAGCATTTT.

Written as DNA, the CDR3 is TGTGCCAGCACCTTCGGACTGGCCAATGAGCAGTTCTTC. Translation: CASTFGLANEQFF. The chain employs TRBV25-1 and TRBJ2-1; possible D gene TRBD2, 5 bases. V gave up 7 bases and J gave up 6 bases, with 13 bases separating them. The CDR3 totals 13 residues. Germline V lookup: CDR1 MGHDK, CDR2 SYGVNS.

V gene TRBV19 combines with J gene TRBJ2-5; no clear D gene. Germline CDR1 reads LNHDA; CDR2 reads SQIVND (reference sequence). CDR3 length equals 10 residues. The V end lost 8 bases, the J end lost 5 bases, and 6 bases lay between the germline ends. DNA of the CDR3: TGTGCCAGTGGCTTCGAGACCCAGTACTTC. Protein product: CASGFETQYF.

The CDR3 DNA reads TGTGCCACGTTGGGGGAACATGACAGGCCCACCTACTTGATGAACACTGAAGCTTTCTTT. Its protein product is CATLGEHDRPTYLMNTEAFF. The chain carries TRBV24-1 and TRBJ1-1; tentative D call: TRBD1 (6 bases). CDR3 length: 20 amino acids. The V and J ends lost 10 bases and 0 bases respectively, with 32 bases between them. Germline V gene sequence: CDR1 KGHDR, CDR2 SFDVKD.

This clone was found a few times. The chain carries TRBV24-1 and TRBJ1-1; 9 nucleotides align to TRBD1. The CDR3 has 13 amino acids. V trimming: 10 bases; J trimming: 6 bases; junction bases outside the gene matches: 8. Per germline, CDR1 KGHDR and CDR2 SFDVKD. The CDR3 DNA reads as TGTGCCACAACTTCTACAGGGGGCTCTGAAGCTTTCTTT. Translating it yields CATTSTGGSEAFF.

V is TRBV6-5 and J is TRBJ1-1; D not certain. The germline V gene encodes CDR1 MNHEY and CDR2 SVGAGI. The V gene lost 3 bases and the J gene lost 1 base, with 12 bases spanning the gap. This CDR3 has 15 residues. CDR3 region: CASSYGSTKNTEAFF. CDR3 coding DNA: TGTGCCAGCAGTTATGGGTCGACTAAGAACACTGAAGCTTTCTTT.

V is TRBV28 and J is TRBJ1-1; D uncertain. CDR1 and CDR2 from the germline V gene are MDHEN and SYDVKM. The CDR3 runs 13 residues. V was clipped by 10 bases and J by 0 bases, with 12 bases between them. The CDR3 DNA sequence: TGTGCCACCGCCCTAAGTCTGAACACTGAAGCTTTCTTT. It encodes CATALSLNTEAFF.

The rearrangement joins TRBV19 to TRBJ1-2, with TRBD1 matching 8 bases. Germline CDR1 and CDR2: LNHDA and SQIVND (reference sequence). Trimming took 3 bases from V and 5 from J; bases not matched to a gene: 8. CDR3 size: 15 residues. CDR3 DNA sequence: TGTGCCAGTAGTATCTACCCAGACAGGGGATATGGCTACACCTTC. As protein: CASSIYPDRGYGYTF.

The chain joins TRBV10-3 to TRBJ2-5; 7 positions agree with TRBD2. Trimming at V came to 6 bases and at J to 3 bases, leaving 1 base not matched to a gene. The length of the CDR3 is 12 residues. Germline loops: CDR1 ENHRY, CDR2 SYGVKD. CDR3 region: CAIRGGKETQYF. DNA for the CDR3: TGTGCCATCAGGGGGGGGAAAGAGACCCAGTACTTC.

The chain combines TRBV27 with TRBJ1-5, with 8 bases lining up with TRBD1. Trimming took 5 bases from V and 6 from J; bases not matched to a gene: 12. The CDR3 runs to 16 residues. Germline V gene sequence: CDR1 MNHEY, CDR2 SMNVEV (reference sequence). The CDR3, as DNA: TGTGCCAGCAGTCCAGGACAGGGCCGTTACTCTCAGCCCCAGCATTTT. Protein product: CASSPGQGRYSQPQHF.

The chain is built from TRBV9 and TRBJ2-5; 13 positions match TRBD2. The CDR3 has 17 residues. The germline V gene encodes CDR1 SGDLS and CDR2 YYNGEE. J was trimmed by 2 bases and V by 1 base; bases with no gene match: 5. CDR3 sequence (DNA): TGTGCCAGCAGCGTAACGGGACTAGCGGGACCACAAGAGACCCAGTACTTC. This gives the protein CASSVTGLAGPQETQYF. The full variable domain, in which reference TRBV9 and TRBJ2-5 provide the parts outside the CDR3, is DSGVTQTPKHLITATGQRVTLRCSPRSGDLSVYWYQQSLDQGLQFLIQYYNGEERAKGNILERFSAQQFPDLHSELNLSSLELGDSALYFCASSVTGLAGPQETQYFGPGTRLLVL.

This CDR3 reads CASSLGGTSGSLGEQYF. CDR3 in DNA: TGCGCCAGCAGCTTGGGGGGGACTAGCGGGAGTCTGGGTGAGCAGTACTTC. The chain combines TRBV5-1 with TRBJ2-7; 14 bases align to TRBD2. The V gene end was trimmed by 0 bases and the J gene end by 7 bases; junction bases not matched to a gene: 9. There are 17 residues in the CDR3. Germline-derived CDR1 and CDR2 are SGHRS and YFSETQ.

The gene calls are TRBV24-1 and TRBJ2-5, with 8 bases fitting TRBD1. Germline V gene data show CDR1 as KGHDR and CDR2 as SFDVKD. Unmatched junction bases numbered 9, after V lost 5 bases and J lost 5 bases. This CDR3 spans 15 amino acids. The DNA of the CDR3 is TGTGCCACCAGTGCCAGGACAGGGTTCGGGGAGACCCAGTACTTC. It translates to CATSARTGFGETQYF.

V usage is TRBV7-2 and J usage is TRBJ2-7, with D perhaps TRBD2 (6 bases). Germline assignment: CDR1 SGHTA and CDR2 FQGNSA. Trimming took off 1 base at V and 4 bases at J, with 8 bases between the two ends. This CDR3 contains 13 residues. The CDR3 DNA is TGTGCCAGCAGCTTAGGACGGGAGTACGAGCAGTACTTC. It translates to CASSLGREYEQYF.

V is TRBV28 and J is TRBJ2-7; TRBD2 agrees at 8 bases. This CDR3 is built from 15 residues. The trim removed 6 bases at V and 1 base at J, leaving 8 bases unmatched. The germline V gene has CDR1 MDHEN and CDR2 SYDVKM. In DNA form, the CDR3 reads TGTGCCAGCAGCTCCCCCCGCGGGGGGTCCTACGAGCAGTACTTC. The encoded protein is CASSSPRGGSYEQYF.

CDR3 protein: CASSLGLAGGYNEQFF. CDR3 in DNA: TGCGCCAGCAGCTTAGGACTAGCGGGAGGATACAATGAGCAGTTCTTC. The chain recombines TRBV5-1 with TRBJ2-1; the match to TRBD2 covers 14 bases. The CDR3 has 16 amino acids. V was pared by 2 bases and J by 4 bases, with 2 bases of the junction left unmatched. Germline CDR1 reads SGHRS; CDR2 reads YFSETQ.

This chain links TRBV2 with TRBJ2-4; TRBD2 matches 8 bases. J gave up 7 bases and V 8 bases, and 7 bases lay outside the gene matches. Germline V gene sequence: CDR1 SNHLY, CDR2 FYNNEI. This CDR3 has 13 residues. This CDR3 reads CASPGLAGNIQYF. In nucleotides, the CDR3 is TGTGCCAGCCCTGGACTAGCAGGGAACATTCAGTACTTC.

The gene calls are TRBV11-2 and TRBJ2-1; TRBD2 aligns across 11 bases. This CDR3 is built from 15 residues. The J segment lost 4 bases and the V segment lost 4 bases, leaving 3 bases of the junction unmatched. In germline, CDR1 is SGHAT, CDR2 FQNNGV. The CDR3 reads CASSYRLAGYNEQFF. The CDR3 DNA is TGTGCCAGCAGCTATCGACTAGCGGGATACAATGAGCAGTTCTTC.

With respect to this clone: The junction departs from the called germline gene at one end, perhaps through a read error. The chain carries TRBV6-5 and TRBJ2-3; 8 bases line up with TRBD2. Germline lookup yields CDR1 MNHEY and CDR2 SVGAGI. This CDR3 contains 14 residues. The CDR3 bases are TGTGCCACCAGTAGCGGGGCTAGCACAGATACGCAGTATTTT. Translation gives CATSSGASTDTQYF.